The 30 T cell receptor beta chains presented below share a single source sample, sequenced in a study of T cell responses to AZD1222 COVID-19 vaccine. This table comes from immunoSEQ multiplex PCR, and its TCRdb copy is limited to in-frame clones, with some not included. The table records approximately 140,000 clones, roughly 87% of them present only once. The sample consisted of peripheral blood, taken on day 0 of AZD1222 vaccination. These receptor sequences come from an adult in good health.

This chain uses TRBV29-1 with TRBJ1-5, with 11 bases matching TRBD1. The CDR3 runs to 13 residues. Per germline, CDR1 SQVTM and CDR2 ANQGSEA. Trimming cost V 6 bases and J 6 bases; bases outside gene matches: 4. CDR3 sequence: CSVGTGGGQPQHF. The CDR3 DNA reads TGCAGCGTGGGGACAGGGGGAGGTCAGCCCCAGCATTTT.

V gene TRBV5-1 combines with J gene TRBJ2-1; no firm D call. In germline, CDR1 is SGHRS, CDR2 YFSETQ. Trimming pared 3 bases from V and 0 bases from J, leaving 10 bases between. This CDR3 is built from 15 residues. This CDR3 is CASSWVSGSYNEQFF. CDR3 DNA: TGCGCCAGCAGCTGGGTGTCGGGCTCCTACAATGAGCAGTTCTTC.

V gene TRBV5-1 combines with J gene TRBJ1-4, with D possibly being TRBD1 (6 bases). The germline V gene has CDR1 SGHRS and CDR2 YFSETQ. The CDR3 totals 14 residues. V lost 4 bases and J lost 8, with 15 bases in between. The CDR3 sequence is CASSNTGFGEKLFF. The CDR3 region has the DNA TGCGCCAGCAGCAATACAGGGTTTGGAGAAAAACTGTTTTTT. The variable domain in full, completed from reference TRBV5-1 and TRBJ1-4, reads KAGVTQTPRYLIKTRGQQVTLSCSPISGHRSVSWYQQTPGQGLQFLFEYFSETQRNKGNFPGRFSGRQFSNSRSEMNVSTLELGDSALYLCASSNTGFGEKLFFGSGTQLSVL.

This clone has a single count. This chain uses TRBV4-2 with TRBJ2-1; perhaps D is TRBD1 or TRBD2 (5 bases each). CDR1 and CDR2 from the germline V gene are LGHNA and YNFKEQ. V was clipped by 1 base and J by 0 bases, with 28 bases between them. This CDR3 is 22 amino acids long. CDR3 loop: CASSQGNVWIAGTASSYNEQFF. Here the CDR3 DNA reads TGTGCCAGCAGCCAAGGTAATGTGTGGATCGCCGGGACGGCGAGCTCCTACAATGAGCAGTTCTTC.

The chain joins TRBV6-5 to TRBJ1-4, with D possibly TRBD1 on 5 matching bases. Germline CDR1 is MNHEY and CDR2 is SVGAGI. The V end was cut by 6 bases, the J end by 8 bases, with 16 bases between. This CDR3 is built from 14 residues. Here the CDR3 reads CASSGRRGEEKLFF. The CDR3 DNA reads as TGTGCCAGCAGCGGTCGAAGGGGAGAGGAAAAACTGTTTTTT.

This CDR3 reads CASSNAGTGHEQYF. The CDR3, as DNA: TGTGCCAGTAGTAACGCCGGGACAGGGCACGAGCAGTACTTC. V and J are TRBV19 and TRBJ2-7; 9 bases line up with TRBD1. The CDR3 is made up of 14 amino acids. CDR1 is LNHDA and CDR2 is SQIVND in the germline V gene (reference sequence). J gave up 5 bases and V 4 bases, and 6 bases lay outside the gene matches.

The chain employs TRBV5-8 and TRBJ2-7; 8 bases agree with TRBD1. The length of the CDR3 is 15 residues. Germline CDR1 and CDR2: SGHTS and YDEGEE. The V gene end was trimmed by 0 bases and the J gene end by 3 bases; junction bases not matched to a gene: 5. The CDR3: CASSLAVGQGYEQYF. CDR3 bases: TGTGCCAGCAGCTTGGCCGTAGGACAGGGCTACGAGCAGTACTTC.

This clone was counted between two and nine times. The chain is built from TRBV5-4 and TRBJ2-3; 14 positions match TRBD2. The trim removed 3 bases at V and 4 bases at J, leaving 4 bases unmatched. Germline CDR1 is SGHNT and CDR2 is YYREEE (reference sequence). This CDR3 spans 16 amino acids. The CDR3 is CASSSGTSGSADTQYF. The CDR3 nucleotides are TGTGCCAGCAGCTCTGGGACTAGCGGGAGTGCAGATACGCAGTATTTT.

V is TRBV11-2 and J is TRBJ1-1; D is perhaps TRBD1 (6 bases). The length of the CDR3 is 15 residues. Germline CDR1 and CDR2: SGHAT and FQNNGV. The germline V and J ends were trimmed by 5 bases and 6 bases, with 19 bases remaining between them. DNA for the CDR3: TGTGCCAGCAGCCCGACGGGGGGCCGAGGGGCTGAAGCTTTCTTT. Residues: CASSPTGGRGAEAFF.

The chain combines TRBV7-2 with TRBJ2-3; 15 nucleotides line up with TRBD2. The CDR3 has 16 residues. V lost 4 bases and J lost 6; bases outside the gene matches: 5. Germline loops: CDR1 SGHTA, CDR2 FQGNSA. CDR3 residues: CASSSGLAGGGDTQYF. The CDR3 DNA reads as TGTGCCAGCAGCTCGGGACTAGCGGGAGGAGGGGATACGCAGTATTTT.

The chain employs TRBV5-1 and TRBJ2-1, with D possibly TRBD1 on 5 matching bases. CDR3 size: 16 residues. Germline V CDR1 and CDR2: SGHRS, YFSETQ. The ends were cut back, 2 bases at V and 1 base at J, with 13 bases in the middle. The CDR3 bases are TGCGCCAGCAGCTTCGGTGCAGGGCTTTCCTACAATGAGCAGTTCTTC. Translating it yields CASSFGAGLSYNEQFF.

The J gene is TRBJ2-5, the V gene TRBV5-6; 7 bases agree with TRBD1. The V gene's germline CDR1 is SGHDT and CDR2 YYEEEE. V trimming: 4 bases; J trimming: 4 bases; junction bases outside the gene matches: 4. There are 13 residues in the CDR3. CDR3 region: CASSQGVRETQYF. The CDR3 DNA sequence: TGTGCCAGCAGCCAGGGGGTCCGAGAGACCCAGTACTTC.

This chain joins TRBV15 and TRBJ1-3; D unresolved. Trimming cost V 0 bases and J 2 bases, with 8 bases left between them. CDR1 and CDR2 from the germline V gene are LNHNV and YYDKDF (reference sequence). CDR3 size: 15 residues. The CDR3 here is CATSREGRAGNTIYF. Written as DNA, the CDR3 is TGTGCCACCAGCAGAGAAGGAAGGGCTGGAAACACCATATATTTT.

This clone was seen more than once but under ten times. J is TRBJ1-1 and V is TRBV19; D possibly corresponds to TRBD1 (6 bases). The CDR3 is made up of 15 amino acids. Between the trimmed V and J ends, which lost 7 bases and 3 bases, there was a span of 18 bases. Looked up from germline, CDR1 is LNHDA and CDR2 is SQIVND (reference sequence). CDR3 in amino acids: CASKAGVGLDTEAFF. The CDR3 DNA reads TGTGCCAGTAAGGCAGGGGTGGGGCTGGACACTGAAGCTTTCTTT.

The genes are TRBV27 and TRBJ2-1, with 13 bases fitting TRBD2. CDR1 and CDR2 from the germline V gene are MNHEY and SMNVEV (reference sequence). After removal of 4 bases from V and 5 bases from J, the junction contained 17 bases not matched to a gene. The CDR3 sequence is 20 residues long. CDR3 coding DNA: TGTGCCAGCAGTTCACCCCTCGGGACTAGCGGGAATAGGAGAAACAATGAGCAGTTCTTC. Translated, it gives CASSSPLGTSGNRRNNEQFF.

The V and J genes are TRBV11-2 and TRBJ2-1, with D possibly matching TRBD2 (5 bases). Per the germline V gene, CDR1 is SGHAT and CDR2 is FQNNGV. The CDR3 spans 14 residues. V was clipped by 4 bases and J by 3 bases, with 10 bases between them. CDR3 loop: CASSSRRNYNEQFF. Here the CDR3 DNA reads TGTGCCAGCAGCTCGAGGAGGAACTACAATGAGCAGTTCTTC.

The CDR3 protein is CASSLREASTDTQYF. In DNA, the CDR3 is TGTGCCAGCAGTTTACGTGAGGCTAGCACAGATACGCAGTATTTT. The chain joins TRBV6-5 to TRBJ2-3, with D hard to call. Germline-derived CDR1 and CDR2 are MNHEY and SVGAGI. The CDR3 extends over 15 amino acids. Trimming took 4 bases from V and 0 from J, leaving 11 bases between them.

This clone was detected a few times. The rearrangement joins TRBV19 to TRBJ2-3; possibly TRBD1 for D (6 bases). The V gene's germline CDR1 is LNHDA and CDR2 SQIVND (reference sequence). The V and J ends lost 5 bases and 10 bases respectively, with 19 bases between them. The CDR3 consists of 14 residues. The CDR3 loop is CASSELLGQTAQYF. For the CDR3, the DNA is TGTGCCAGTAGTGAACTACTGGGACAAACTGCGCAGTATTTT.

This chain joins TRBV5-1 and TRBJ2-7, with D unresolved. V lost 3 bases to trimming and J lost 11 bases, with 18 bases between them. The length of the CDR3 is 13 residues. Germline V lookup: CDR1 SGHRS, CDR2 YFSETQ. This CDR3 reads CASSSGSLNDKYF. The CDR3 DNA reads TGCGCCAGCAGCTCCGGGTCCCTTAATGACAAGTACTTC.

The rearrangement joins TRBV7-2 to TRBJ1-1, with a tentative D call TRBD1 (5 bases). This CDR3 contains 15 residues. The germline V and J ends were trimmed by 2 bases and 1 base, with 11 bases remaining between them. Germline V gives CDR1 SGHTA, CDR2 FQGNSA. CDR3 DNA sequence: TGTGCCAGCAGCTTACGGCCGAGGGGGAACACTGAAGCTTTCTTT. Encoded protein: CASSLRPRGNTEAFF.

In nucleotides, the CDR3 is TGTGCCAGCAGTAACAGGGGGCGTAACACCGGGGAGCTGTTTTTT. Translation gives CASSNRGRNTGELFF. The V and J genes are TRBV6-2 or TRBV6-3 and TRBJ2-2, with TRBD1 matching 9 bases. The CDR3 runs 15 residues. The germline V gene encodes CDR1 MNHEY and CDR2 SVGEGT. V was pared by 5 bases and J by 2 bases, with 3 bases of the junction left unmatched.

The CDR3 DNA is TGCGCCAGCAGCCAGTCCCTAGCGGGGGTAGTTCAATATGGCTACACCTTC. Translating it yields CASSQSLAGVVQYGYTF. The genes are TRBV4-3 and TRBJ1-2, with D possibly TRBD1 on 5 matching bases. The CDR3 is made up of 17 amino acids. The germline CDR1 and CDR2 sequences are LGHNA and YSLEER. Trimming cost V 3 bases and J 5 bases, with 22 bases left between them.

Concerning this clone: Relative to the germline gene, one junction end is altered; a read error may explain this. The chain uses TRBV11-2 and TRBJ1-6; TRBD1 might be the D (5 bases). Germline V gives CDR1 SGHAT, CDR2 FQNNGV. The CDR3 spans 13 residues. The CDR3 region has the DNA TGTGCCAGCAGCTCAGCATTCGGGGGTCCCCAAGACTTT. Translation gives CASSSAFGGPQDF.

This chain uses TRBV4-2 with TRBJ2-7; 7 bases align to TRBD2. In germline, CDR1 is LGHNA, CDR2 YNFKEQ. The CDR3 is 13 amino acids. The V and J ends lost 4 bases and 7 bases, in that order; junction bases with no gene match: 7. CDR3 region: CASSPGLFGEQYF. CDR3 in DNA: TGTGCCAGCAGCCCGGGACTATTTGGAGAGCAGTACTTC.

This clone came up once. This rearrangement joins TRBV12-3 or TRBV12-4 to TRBJ2-4; D might be TRBD1 (6 bases). The CDR3 runs 12 residues. V was clipped by 6 bases and J by 7 bases, with 10 bases between them. CDR3 DNA sequence: TGTGCCAGCAGCCTAACAGGGAACATTCAGTACTTC. It encodes CASSLTGNIQYF.

The chain carries TRBV7-2 and TRBJ1-2; 11 bases line up with TRBD1. This CDR3 region has 17 residues. V lost 4 bases and J lost 7; bases outside the gene matches: 14. Looked up from germline, CDR1 is SGHTA and CDR2 is FQGNSA. This CDR3 reads CASSYTRTGGALGGYTF. The CDR3 DNA reads as TGTGCCAGCAGCTACACCAGGACAGGGGGCGCATTAGGTGGCTACACCTTC.

The rearrangement links TRBV5-8 to TRBJ1-1; a possible D gene is TRBD1 (6 bases). The length of the CDR3 is 14 residues. Germline V gives CDR1 SGHTS, CDR2 YDEGEE. V lost 5 bases to trimming and J lost 6 bases, with 17 bases between them. The CDR3 DNA reads as TGTGCCAGCAGACTTATCGGCCGGGGGCCTGAAGCTTTCTTT. Translated, it gives CASRLIGRGPEAFF.

The J gene is TRBJ2-6, the V gene TRBV7-6; 11 bases align to TRBD1. With V trimmed by 6 bases and J by 4 bases, 8 bases remained unmatched. CDR1 and CDR2 from the germline V gene are SGHVS and FNYEAQ. The CDR3 contains 17 residues. Written as DNA, the CDR3 is TGTGCCAGCAGAGCGGGACAGGGGGTAGGAGGGGCCAACGTCCTGACTTTC. Its protein product is CASRAGQGVGGANVLTF. The entire variable domain, with the rest obtained from reference TRBV7-6 and TRBJ2-6, is as follows: GAGVSQSPRYKVTKRGQDVALRCDPISGHVSLYWYRQALGQGPEFLTYFNYEAQQDKSGLPNDRFSAERPEGSISTLTIQRTEQRDSAMYRCASRAGQGVGGANVLTFGAGSRLTVL.

This clone occurred once. The chain employs TRBV19 and TRBJ2-1; 9 bases line up with TRBD2. The V gene's germline CDR1 is LNHDA and CDR2 SQIVND (reference sequence). CDR3 length equals 15 residues. Trimming took 6 bases from V and 4 from J; bases not matched to a gene: 7. The CDR3 sequence is CASRGKLAGYNEQFF. CDR3 DNA: TGTGCCAGTAGGGGCAAACTAGCGGGTTACAATGAGCAGTTCTTC.

V usage is TRBV6-5 and J usage is TRBJ1-4; D perhaps matches TRBD1 (6 bases). Trimming took off 5 bases at V and 7 bases at J, with 17 bases between the two ends. Germline loops: CDR1 MNHEY, CDR2 SVGAGI. The CDR3 totals 15 residues. The CDR3 sequence: CASSPLGGGSEKLFF. Here the CDR3 DNA reads TGTGCCAGCAGTCCTCTGGGGGGCGGGAGTGAAAAACTGTTTTTT.